The 6 T cell receptor beta chains given below trace back to one sample, sequenced in a study of STAT5B mutations in CD4+ large granular lymphocyte leukemia. The method was immunoSEQ multiplex PCR; TCRdb's version includes in-frame clones alone and lacks a portion of them. The data contain roughly 36,000 clones, 70% to 90% of them singletons. Sequenced sample: CD4+ T cells from blood buffy coats. The receptors stem from a human donor in good health.

The chain has TRBV7-2 and TRBJ1-1; D perhaps matches TRBD1 (5 bases). The CDR3 sequence is 13 residues long. Per the germline V gene, CDR1 is SGHTA and CDR2 is FQGNSA. The V and J ends lost 7 bases and 11 bases respectively, with 20 bases between them. In DNA, the CDR3 is TGTGCCAGCATTCCTGGCCGGGTCCGGGGGGCTTTCTTT. This codes for CASIPGRVRGAFF.

In nucleotides, the CDR3 is TGTGCCAGCAGTTTATATTCCTACAATGAGCAGTTCTTC. Translating it yields CASSLYSYNEQFF. V is TRBV28 and J is TRBJ2-1; no firm D call. The CDR3 is 13 residues long. Per the germline V gene, CDR1 is MDHEN and CDR2 is SYDVKM. V shed 1 base and J shed 1 base, with 2 bases lying between them.

The chain links TRBV6-1 to TRBJ1-1, with D possibly matching TRBD1 (5 bases). Germline V gene data show CDR1 as MNHNS and CDR2 as SASEGT. This CDR3 spans 16 amino acids. The V end lost 3 bases, the J end lost 3 bases, and 17 bases lay between the germline ends. CDR3 DNA sequence: TGTGCCAGCAGTGACCCAGTTGGGGCGGTGTACACTGAAGCTTTCTTT. Its translation: CASSDPVGAVYTEAFF.

This chain uses TRBV5-6 with TRBJ2-3; D is unclear. This CDR3 has 17 residues. V was shortened by 3 bases and J by 2 bases, with 19 bases between the two germline ends. Looked up from germline, CDR1 is SGHDT and CDR2 is YYEEEE. The CDR3, as DNA: TGTGCCAGCAGCTCGTCCATAAGACTCCTACTCACAGATACGCAGTATTTT. As protein: CASSSSIRLLLTDTQYF. The full variable domain, rest sourced from reference TRBV5-6 and TRBJ2-3, is DAGVTQSPTHLIKTRGQQVTLRCSPKSGHDTVSWYQQALGQGPQFIFQYYEEEERQRGNFPDRFSGHQFPNYSSELNVNALLLGDSALYLCASSSSIRLLLTDTQYFGPGTRLTVL.

This chain uses TRBV4-1 with TRBJ1-1, with TRBD1 as a possible D gene (5 bases). Germline values: CDR1 MGHRA, CDR2 YSYEKL. The CDR3 sequence is 14 residues long. Between the trimmed V and J ends, which lost 1 base and 8 bases, there was a span of 14 bases. The DNA of the CDR3 is TGCGCCAGCAGCCAAGGAGGGGTCTTAAGGGAAGCTTTCTTT. It encodes CASSQGGVLREAFF.

The V and J genes are TRBV30 and TRBJ2-1; 7 bases are a match to TRBD2. The V segment lost 4 bases and the J segment 3 bases; nucleotides outside the gene matches: 0. Germline CDR1 reads GTSNPN; CDR2 reads SVGIG (reference sequence). This CDR3 has 12 amino acids. The CDR3 coding sequence is TGTGCCTGGACTAGCGGCTACAATGAGCAGTTCTTC. As protein: CAWTSGYNEQFF.